This T cell receptor beta chain comes out of a study of Ad26.COV2.S vaccination and SARS-CoV-2 variants. Study overall: The trial was COV1001 and the donor's arm was Ad26.COV2.S.

General study findings and limits: Those who received vaccine or placebo ended up with similar non-spike TCR breadth. Vaccine recipients had higher spike-specific TCR breadth than placebo recipients.

The method was immunoSEQ multiplex PCR; TCRdb's version includes in-frame clones alone and lacks a portion of them. The sample yields hundreds of thousands of clones, 86% seen once. Comment on this clone: Its target is not known.

Specified treatment: some 20 received Ad26.COV2.S at low or high dose, single or two shots; several received placebo; per-sample allocation not given. Following the first vaccine or placebo injection, samples were taken on day 63. The origin of this receptor is a person aged 18-60 years who received the Ad26.COV2.S COVID-19 vaccine or a placebo. The sample consisted of peripheral blood, taken in a trial of Ad26.COV2.S vaccine versus placebo.

The CDR3 DNA is TGCGCCAGCAGCCAAGTCAACGAGCAGTACTTC. Translated, it gives CASSQVNEQYF. This chain uses TRBV4-1 with TRBJ2-7; D ambiguous. Germline CDR1 is MGHRA and CDR2 is YSYEKL. CDR3 length: 11 residues. V dropped 1 base and J dropped 5 bases, with 3 bases sitting between them.